This TCR beta chain was retrieved from a study of T cells in Graves' hyperthyroidism and ophthalmopathy (dated by TCRdb to the late 2010s). For the study in its entirety: Peripheral blood was collected at initial diagnosis, before any treatment. To identify TCR V-J signatures that set the groups apart, the researchers used a discovery cohort of 90 to 100 patients, made up of around 42 with Graves' ophthalmopathy and 55 to 65 with stable Graves' hyperthyroidism. Prospective prediction of ophthalmopathy was tested in an independent validation cohort of approximately 19 hyperthyroidism patients and some 17 patients who later progressed to ophthalmopathy. For training and testing, the 100 or so patients in the discovery cohort were randomly divided in a 7:3 ratio. In several Graves' hyperthyroidism patients, the study also compared T-cell repertoires from thyroid tissue with T-cell repertoires from blood. Following sampling, methimazole starting at 30 mg daily was given to hyperthyroidism patients, and high-dose intravenous methylprednisolone was given to ophthalmopathy patients. The paper reports TCR Vbeta CDR3 sequencing of 130 to 150 peripheral blood samples: fewer than 50 ophthalmopathy, about 75 hyperthyroidism and around 17 progressor patients. On the study overall, not on this receptor specifically: Most expanded thyroid clonotypes (frequency above 0.001) were also detected in blood, suggesting blood repertoires may reflect thyroid immune responses. Ophthalmopathy was separated from stable hyperthyroidism by a 13 V-J signature model, with around 88% sensitivity and approximately 81% specificity obtained in cross-validation and 80%/75% obtained in testing. In validation, progression to ophthalmopathy was predicted by the model with 65% to 71% sensitivity and about 72% specificity, a median of roughly six months before onset. Sample size was not statistically predetermined, and blinding of investigators to group allocation was not performed.

Details on this clonotype: Its target antigen remains unknown. Per-base qualities were not stored, and no clone one base away is much larger.

TCR beta CDR3 regions were amplified from RNA transcripts. A first-round RT-PCR of the TCR CDR3 used the HTBI primer set with the Qiagen OneStep RT-PCR kit. Libraries were constructed in a second round of multiplex PCR, after which size selection and purification were performed. Sequencing of the libraries was done on an Illumina HiSeq2000 using paired-end 100 bp reads. The paper's data handling went like this. SOAPnuke was used to process the raw data, with reads discarded if the reads contained adapters or uncalled bases, had a mean Phred below 15, or lacked an exact constant-primer or identifier match. COPE v1.2.5 was used to merge the high-quality paired reads, and each unique nucleotide sequence was defined as a clonotype. MiTCR v1.1 was used to align the clonotypes against IMGT TRBV, TRBD and TRBJ reference segments. The analysis was restricted to V-J combinations with a frequency above 0.0001, which together covered approximately 99% of the repertoires. The TCS score was defined as F50 (clonal expansion) divided by E x V (chaos), with BLOSUM62-based TCRdist calculated between CDR3 peptides within each V-J. Welch's t-statistics and random forest reduced 500 to 650 V-J features to roughly 13, which were used in a naive Bayes classifier (R e1071). Starting from the raw public reads, TCRdb applied fastp trimming at Q25, assembled clones with MiXCR and retained in-frame beta chains. Here each entry gathers all rows of one CDR3 protein and keeps the most common genes and DNA. The authors' filters were not applied to this entry. A total of some 770,000 distinct CDR3 sequences appear in this sample, around 15% of them only once. The top ten hold around 7.7% of the sample.

Stable Graves' hyperthyroidism was defined as the absence of progression to ophthalmopathy over 18 months of follow-up. Hyperthyroidism patients were newly diagnosed, with disease duration under 2 months, and aged 18 to 65 years. Patients with uncontrolled infections, other autoimmune diseases, pregnancy or lactation were excluded. Diagnoses relied on clinical symptoms, serum thyroxine and TRAb, thyroid ultrasound and orbital computed tomography. PBMCs were isolated from roughly 10 ml of fresh peripheral blood by Ficoll-Paque density gradient centrifugation. Total RNA was extracted using Trizol reagent, and RNA quality was assessed on an Agilent 2100 Bioanalyzer. V is pared back by 7 bases and J by 6 bases, with 16 bases lying between the germline termini. From its cysteine to its phenylalanine, the CDR3 spans 13 amino acids. Only the CDR3 portion is preserved as DNA: 39 bases, with reading frame beginning at the first base. As encoded in the germline V gene, CDR1 is MGHDK while CDR2 is SYGVNS.

The sequence derives from a man aged 18-30 years with Graves' hyperthyroidism. The chain was built from TRBV25-1 and TRBJ2-7; possibly the D gene is TRBD1, per 5 matching bases. Sequenced: blood. The CDR3 protein: CASTLGGASEQYF. The nucleotide sequence reads TGTGCCAGCACCCTAGGTGGGGCTTCCGAGCAGTACTTC.